Each of the 13 T cell receptor beta chains below was sequenced from the same sample in a study of OX40 agonist ivuxolimab in advanced cancers. Assay: immunoSEQ multiplex PCR; the TCRdb copy retains only in-frame clones and omits some. The data hold some 94,000 clones, with roughly 90% observed a single time. The source material was CD4+ or CD8+ T cells sorted from blood, sampled in a trial of the OX40 agonist ivuxolimab. The receptors here all came from an adult with an advanced solid tumor such as melanoma, head and neck, liver or kidney cancer.

The CDR3 DNA reads TGTGCCAGCAGCCAAGGGTTTAGCGGCCACTACGAGCAGTACTTC. Protein product: CASSQGFSGHYEQYF. The chain links TRBV4-2 to TRBJ2-7, with D maybe TRBD2 (6 bases). CDR3 length equals 15 residues. Germline V gives CDR1 LGHNA, CDR2 YNFKEQ. V lost 1 base and J 3 bases, leaving 13 bases between the germline ends.

This chain uses TRBV19 with TRBJ1-1; maybe TRBD1 (6 bases). Trimming cost V 8 bases and J 1 base, with 17 bases left between them. Germline assignment: CDR1 LNHDA and CDR2 SQIVND (reference sequence). The CDR3 runs 15 residues. As DNA, the CDR3 is TGTGCCAGTCGGAAGGGGGACGGGGGGAACACTGAAGCTTTCTTT. This sequence encodes CASRKGDGGNTEAFF.

The V gene is TRBV28, the J gene TRBJ2-5; D is perhaps TRBD1 (6 bases). The end of the DNA is better explained by TRBJ2-7, so the J call may be wrong. The CDR3 has 14 residues. CDR1 is MDHEN and CDR2 is SYDVKM in the germline V gene. For the CDR3, the DNA is TGTGCCAGCAGTTTTCTCGGGACACTCTACGAGCAGTACTTC. Amino acids: CASSFLGTLYEQYF.

The V and J genes are TRBV19 and TRBJ2-1; 10 bases map to TRBD2. This CDR3 contains 15 residues. Losses at the gene ends were 7 bases for V and 0 bases for J; bases not matched to a gene: 3. The germline CDR1 and CDR2 sequences are LNHDA and SQIVND (reference sequence). The CDR3 DNA reads TGTGCCAGTACCCCTAGCGGGAGCTCCTACAATGAGCAGTTCTTC. Translation gives CASTPSGSSYNEQFF.

V and J are TRBV19 and TRBJ2-2, with D tentatively TRBD1 (6 bases). The CDR3 is 14 amino acids. V was shortened by 10 bases and J by 5 bases, with 17 bases between the two germline ends. Germline V lookup: CDR1 LNHDA, CDR2 SQIVND (reference sequence). In DNA form, the CDR3 reads TGTGCCACCAGGACAGTCCGATTAACCGGGGAGCTGTTTTTT. This sequence encodes CATRTVRLTGELFF.

The chain is built from TRBV29-1 and TRBJ2-3; D perhaps matches TRBD1 (6 bases). The CDR3 has 15 amino acids. Germline-derived CDR1 and CDR2 are SQVTM and ANQGSEA. Between the trimmed V and J ends, which lost 4 bases and 0 bases, there was a span of 14 bases. The CDR3 sequence: CSVAVRGRSTDTQYF. The CDR3 bases are TGCAGCGTTGCCGTCAGGGGCCGCAGCACAGATACGCAGTATTTT.

V and J are TRBV15 and TRBJ2-7; 7 bases are a match to TRBD2. The V segment lost 0 bases and the J segment 3 bases; nucleotides outside the gene matches: 8. Germline lookup yields CDR1 LNHNV and CDR2 YYDKDF (reference sequence). The CDR3 has 16 amino acids. Here the CDR3 reads CATSRDRGSGLYEQYF. The DNA for the CDR3 is TGTGCCACCAGCAGAGATCGGGGTAGCGGGCTCTACGAGCAGTACTTC.

The rearrangement joins TRBV5-1 to TRBJ1-3; tentatively, D is TRBD1 (5 bases). V was pared by 4 bases and J by 0 bases, with 8 bases between. Per germline, CDR1 SGHRS and CDR2 YFSETQ. The CDR3 spans 14 residues. CDR3 protein: CASSLDNSGNTIYF. CDR3 sequence (DNA): TGCGCCAGCAGCCTGGACAACTCTGGAAACACCATATATTTT.

This clone was counted only a few times. The CDR3 sequence: CASSFGRSDEQFF. The CDR3, as DNA: TGTGCCAGCAGCTTCGGCAGGTCTGATGAGCAGTTCTTC. The rearrangement links TRBV5-6 to TRBJ2-1; D gene uncertain. The CDR3 has 13 amino acids. Per the germline V gene, CDR1 is SGHDT and CDR2 is YYEEEE. With 2 bases removed from V and 8 bases from J, the gap between germline ends came to 11 bases.

The chain uses TRBV5-8 and TRBJ2-2, with a weak D call TRBD1 (5 bases). The CDR3 loop spans 17 amino acids. V shed 0 bases and J shed 0 bases, with 12 bases lying between them. The germline gives CDR1 SGHTS, CDR2 YDEGEE. The CDR3 protein is CASSLALAGTNTGELFF. CDR3 bases: TGTGCCAGCAGCTTGGCTCTGGCAGGGACGAACACCGGGGAGCTGTTTTTT.

The V gene is TRBV15, the J gene TRBJ2-2; 10 bases are shared with TRBD1. Trimming at V came to 9 bases and at J to 12 bases, leaving 13 bases not matched to a gene. The CDR3 spans 14 residues. Germline lookup yields CDR1 LNHNV and CDR2 YYDKDF (reference sequence). The CDR3 is CATQGTGDRGKLFF. The CDR3 DNA is TGTGCCACGCAAGGGACAGGGGATAGGGGGAAGCTGTTTTTT. Full variable domain (missing parts from reference TRBV15 and TRBJ2-2): DAMVIQNPRYQVTQFGKPVTLSCSQTLNHNVMYWYQQKSSQAPKLLFHYYDKDFNNEADTPDNFQSRRPNTSFCFLDIRSPGLGDTAMYLCATQGTGDRGKLFFGEGSRLTVL.

The CDR3 nucleotides read TGTGCCAGCAGTTTTACAGCTAACACTGAAGCTTTCTTT. Translating gives CASSFTANTEAFF. The chain has TRBV27 and TRBJ1-1; no firm D call. Germline V gene data show CDR1 as MNHEY and CDR2 as SMNVEV (reference sequence). The CDR3 is made up of 13 amino acids. Between the trimmed V and J ends, which lost 3 bases and 2 bases, there was a span of 7 bases.

The chain joins TRBV19 to TRBJ2-1, with unresolved D. Germline CDR1 and CDR2: LNHDA and SQIVND (reference sequence). The ends were cut back, 3 bases at V and 3 bases at J, with 9 bases in the middle. CDR3 length: 14 residues. The CDR3 DNA is TGTGCCAGTAGTATGACTGGTTTCTACAATGAGCAGTTCTTC. Amino acids: CASSMTGFYNEQFF.